A selection of T cell receptor beta chains follows, all from one sample in a study of T cell changes during pregnancy in multiple sclerosis. Here immunoSEQ multiplex PCR was the method, and the copy in TCRdb shows in-frame clones only, minus some. The data contain more than 50,000 clones, roughly 94% of them singletons. Sequences were derived from CD8+ T cells from peripheral blood mononuclear cells, sampled after pregnancy. Receptors were obtained from a female donor with multiple sclerosis, enrolled in a pregnancy study. CDR3s include the opening cysteine and the closing phenylalanine or tryptophan. The D gene is left open where the match is weak. Size values are once, few and many counts, or a class for expanded clones, and some rows have none.

j_call: TRBJ2-7
v_call: TRBV10-3
d_call: NA
clone_size: NA
cdr3_nt: TGTGCCATCAGTGGGGGGGACAGTACCTTTTTAGGCTACGAGCAGTACTTC
cdr3_aa: CAISGGDSTFLGYEQYF

j_call: TRBJ1-1
v_call: TRBV13
d_call: NA
clone_size: NA
cdr3_nt: TGTGCCAGCAGGCTACAGCCAAACACTGAAGCTTTCTTT
cdr3_aa: CASRLQPNTEAFF

j_call: TRBJ1-2
v_call: TRBV14
d_call: TRBD1
clone_size: NA
cdr3_nt: TGTGCCAGCAGCCCTGGACAGGGCTATGGCTACACCTTC
cdr3_aa: CASSPGQGYGYTF

j_call: TRBJ2-2
v_call: TRBV5-1
d_call: TRBD1
clone_size: NA
cdr3_nt: TGCGCCAGCAGCCTGCGTGGGACAGGGGGCCCCGGGGAGCTGTTTTTT
cdr3_aa: CASSLRGTGGPGELFF

j_call: TRBJ2-3
v_call: TRBV9
d_call: TRBD2
clone_size: once
cdr3_nt: TGTGCCAGCAGCGATAGCGGACTAGCGGGATGGGATACGCAGTATTTT
cdr3_aa: CASSDSGLAGWDTQYF

j_call: TRBJ1-1
v_call: TRBV18
d_call: NA
clone_size: NA
cdr3_nt: TGTGCCAGCTCACCGGGAGGGTCCTACACTGAAGCTTTCTTT
cdr3_aa: CASSPGGSYTEAFF

j_call: TRBJ1-2
v_call: TRBV11-2
d_call: NA
clone_size: NA
cdr3_nt: TGTGCCAGCAGCCACACCTTAAACTATGGCTACACCTTC
cdr3_aa: CASSHTLNYGYTF

j_call: TRBJ2-1
v_call: TRBV13
d_call: TRBD2
clone_size: NA
cdr3_nt: TGTGCCAGCAGCTTCCTCAGCGGGAGCGACAATGAGCAGTTCTTC
cdr3_aa: CASSFLSGSDNEQFF

j_call: TRBJ2-1
v_call: TRBV11-1
d_call: TRBD2
clone_size: NA
cdr3_nt: TGTGCCAGCAGCTTACCCACTCATCTCGGGACTAGCGTTTACAATGAGCAGTTCTTC
cdr3_aa: CASSLPTHLGTSVYNEQFF

j_call: TRBJ2-1
v_call: TRBV7-6
d_call: TRBD1
clone_size: NA
cdr3_nt: TGTGCCAGCAGCCCATGGGCTGACAGGGAGAATGAGCAGTTCTTC
cdr3_aa: CASSPWADRENEQFF

j_call: TRBJ2-7
v_call: TRBV27
d_call: NA
clone_size: NA
cdr3_nt: TGTGCCAGCAGTTTGACATACTCCTACGAGCAGTACTTC
cdr3_aa: CASSLTYSYEQYF

j_call: TRBJ2-2
v_call: TRBV4-2
d_call: NA
clone_size: few
cdr3_nt: TGTGCCAGCAGCCAAGATGGGTTAGCGCCGAACACCGGGGAGCTGTTTTTT
cdr3_aa: CASSQDGLAPNTGELFF

j_call: TRBJ2-7
v_call: TRBV11-2
d_call: NA
clone_size: NA
cdr3_nt: TGTGCCAGCAGCTCCCGGACAGGCGGGGTGGAGCAGTACTTC
cdr3_aa: CASSSRTGGVEQYF

j_call: TRBJ1-3
v_call: TRBV4-2
d_call: NA
clone_size: NA
cdr3_nt: TGTGCCAGCTCGACAGCCGGGCAAGCCCTCTCTGGAAACACCATATATTTT
cdr3_aa: CASSTAGQALSGNTIYF

j_call: TRBJ2-3
v_call: TRBV27
d_call: NA
clone_size: NA
cdr3_nt: TGTGCCAGCAGTTCTTTCGAGGGGGCAGATACGCAGTATTTT
cdr3_aa: CASSSFEGADTQYF

j_call: TRBJ1-5
v_call: TRBV6-6
d_call: NA
clone_size: NA
cdr3_nt: TGTGCCAGCAGAAGAGAAAGCAATCAGCCCCAGCATTTT
cdr3_aa: CASRRESNQPQHF

j_call: TRBJ1-3
v_call: TRBV30
d_call: NA
clone_size: NA
cdr3_nt: TGTGCCTGGAGTCCAGGTCCGTACACCATATATTTT
cdr3_aa: CAWSPGPYTIYF

j_call: TRBJ2-7
v_call: TRBV25-1
d_call: TRBD1
clone_size: NA
cdr3_nt: TGTGCCAGCAGTGAATACCCCGGGACAGGGGACGAGCAGTACTTC
cdr3_aa: CASSEYPGTGDEQYF

j_call: TRBJ2-3
v_call: TRBV9
d_call: NA
clone_size: NA
cdr3_nt: TGTGCCAGCAGGGGCATCGGGACTCCGGGGGATACGCAGTATTTT
cdr3_aa: CASRGIGTPGDTQYF

j_call: TRBJ2-3
v_call: TRBV4-1
d_call: NA
clone_size: NA
cdr3_nt: TGCGCCAGCAGCCGAGGCGGGCGAGAGTATTTT
cdr3_aa: CASSRGGREYF

j_call: TRBJ1-3
v_call: TRBV10-2
d_call: TRBD1
clone_size: NA
cdr3_nt: TGCGCCAGCAGGGACGGGGACAGTCCGCTTAGCTCTGGAAACACCATATATTTT
cdr3_aa: CASRDGDSPLSSGNTIYF

j_call: TRBJ2-3
v_call: TRBV15
d_call: NA
clone_size: NA
cdr3_nt: TGTGCCACCAGCAGTTCCCCTAGCGGCACAGATACGCAGTATTTT
cdr3_aa: CATSSSPSGTDTQYF

j_call: TRBJ1-1
v_call: TRBV19
d_call: NA
clone_size: NA
cdr3_nt: TGTGCCAGTAGTATCTCGACAGGTGAAGCTTTCTTT
cdr3_aa: CASSISTGEAFF